This is a list of T cell receptor beta chains from one sample in a study of T cells in Graves' hyperthyroidism and ophthalmopathy. TCRdb reprocessed the multiplex PCR reads with MiXCR, giving one entry per CDR3 protein. Found here are 750,000 to 950,000 distinct CDR3 sequences, 35% to 40% of them singletons; the top ten hold 7.5% to 9.5%. Sequences were obtained from blood. These receptors all stem from a man between 18 and 29 years old with Graves' hyperthyroidism. Each CDR3 is given with its conserved first and last residue. A D gene is named only where the DNA matches it firmly. Size values are once, few and many counts, or a class for expanded clones, and some rows have none.

16	TRBJ2-1	NA	TRBV20-1	TRBD2	CSARVVGLAPYNEQFF	TGCAGTGCTAGAGTGGTAGGACTAGCGCCTTACAATGAGCAGTTCTTC
12	TRBJ2-7	NA	TRBV2	NA	CASFYSFYEQYF	TGTGCCAGCTTCTACAGCTTCTACGAGCAGTACTTC
16	TRBJ1-3	NA	TRBV14	NA	CASSQDWGLGGNTIYF	TGTGCCAGCAGCCAAGATTGGGGGCTAGGAGGAAACACCATATATTTT
16	TRBJ1-5	many	TRBV24-1	NA	CATSDTDSYSNQPQHF	TGTGCCACCAGTGATACGGACAGTTATAGCAATCAGCCCCAGCATTTT
16	TRBJ2-2	many	TRBV15	NA	CATSREGTANTGELFF	TGTGCCACCAGCAGAGAAGGAACGGCGAACACCGGGGAGCTGTTTTTT
13	TRBJ2-7	many	TRBV20-1	NA	CSARDLRDLEQYF	TGCAGTGCTAGAGATTTGCGGGATCTCGAGCAGTACTTC
11	TRBJ1-2	NA	TRBV20-1	NA	CSARDDAVYTF	TGCAGTGCTAGAGATGACGCTGTCTACACCTTC
14	TRBJ1-6	few	TRBV5-1	NA	CASSYRDLNSPLHF	TGCGCCAGCAGCTACCGGGACCTTAATTCACCCCTCCACTTT
17	TRBJ1-6	many	TRBV25-1	TRBD1	CASSEIEPGTDNSPLHF	TGTGCCAGCAGTGAAATCGAACCCGGGACAGATAATTCACCCCTCCACTTT
15	TRBJ1-3	many	TRBV20-1	TRBD1	CSAREDRGPGNTIYF	TGCAGTGCTAGGGAGGACAGGGGGCCTGGAAACACCATATATTTT
14	TRBJ1-1	many	TRBV12-3/TRBV12-4	NA	CASSLGGLGTEAFF	TGTGCCAGCAGCTTAGGGGGGCTGGGCACTGAAGCTTTCTTT
15	TRBJ2-7	NA	TRBV2	NA	CASSDEEGGDDEQYF	TGTGCCAGCAGTGATGAAGAAGGGGGGGACGACGAGCAGTACTTC
10	TRBJ1-6	NA	TRBV14	NA	CASSQDDSGF	TGTGCCAGCAGCCAAGACGATAGCGGGTTT
11	TRBJ2-5	NA	TRBV19	NA	CASSGDRRQYF	TGTGCCAGTAGTGGCGACAGGCGCCAATACTTC
14	TRBJ2-5	few	TRBV5-1	NA	CASSLDKGQETQYF	TGCGCCAGCAGCTTGGATAAAGGCCAAGAGACCCAGTACTTC
14	TRBJ1-5	NA	TRBV9	NA	CASRMRASNQPQHF	TGTGCCAGCAGGATGAGGGCTAGCAATCAGCCCCAGCATTTT
14	TRBJ2-5	many	TRBV7-2	NA	CASSLTFSQETQYF	TGTGCCAGCAGCTTAACGTTTAGCCAAGAGACCCAGTACTTC
13	TRBJ1-1	few	TRBV7-8	NA	CASSLFSSTEAFF	TGTGCCAGCAGCTTATTCAGCTCCACTGAAGCTTTCTTT
14	TRBJ1-5	NA	TRBV12-3/TRBV12-4	NA	CVSSEEGWIQPQHF	TGTGTCAGCTCGGAGGAAGGGTGGATTCAGCCCCAGCATTTT
13	TRBJ2-7	NA	TRBV7-2	NA	CASSSDKVREQYF	TGTGCCAGCAGCTCCGATAAGGTACGGGAGCAGTACTTC
14	TRBJ1-2	few	TRBV10-3	TRBD1	CAISSGTGDYGYTF	TGTGCCATCAGTTCCGGGACAGGAGACTATGGCTACACCTTC
15	TRBJ2-6	NA	TRBV6-6	NA	CASSQGVTGANVLTF	TGTGCCAGCAGCCAAGGGGTAACTGGGGCCAACGTCCTGACTTTC
15	TRBJ1-2	many	TRBV5-1	NA	CASSLDGTAGGGYTF	TGCGCCAGCAGCTTGGACGGCACAGCAGGAGGTGGCTACACCTTC
14	TRBJ2-7	NA	TRBV9	NA	CASSPAAGYSEQYF	TGTGCCAGCAGCCCAGCGGCAGGTTATTCCGAGCAGTACTTC
14	TRBJ2-7	NA	TRBV6-6	TRBD1	CASRDRGASYEQYF	TGTGCCAGCAGGGACAGGGGGGCTTCCTACGAGCAGTACTTC
14	TRBJ2-7	NA	TRBV20-1	NA	CSASWIDRPYEQYF	TGCAGTGCTAGTTGGATCGACAGACCCTACGAGCAGTACTTC
13	TRBJ1-1	many	TRBV12-3/TRBV12-4	NA	CASSREGFTEAFF	TGTGCCAGCAGTCGGGAGGGATTCACTGAAGCTTTCTTT
15	TRBJ1-1	many	TRBV25-1	TRBD1	CASSEAGGFDTEAFF	TGTGCCAGCAGTGAAGCAGGGGGTTTTGACACTGAAGCTTTCTTT
12	TRBJ1-3	NA	TRBV10-3	NA	CAISESLNTIYF	TGTGCCATCAGTGAGTCCCTAAACACCATATATTTT
13	TRBJ2-7	many	TRBV20-1	TRBD2	CSAPGQGGNEQYF	TGCAGTGCCCCGGGGCAGGGAGGGAACGAGCAGTACTTC
16	TRBJ2-2	NA	TRBV5-1	NA	CASSLEVPENTGELFF	TGCGCCAGCAGCTTGGAGGTCCCCGAGAACACCGGGGAGCTGTTTTTT
13	TRBJ1-2	NA	TRBV29-1	TRBD1	CSVRQGPNYGYTF	TGCAGCGTTAGACAGGGACCTAACTATGGCTACACCTTC
14	TRBJ2-5	few	TRBV3-1	NA	CASSQFRGSETQYF	TGTGCCAGCAGCCAATTCCGGGGGTCAGAGACCCAGTACTTC
13	TRBJ2-2	NA	TRBV24-1	NA	CATQGANTGELFF	TGTGCCACCCAAGGGGCGAACACCGGGGAGCTGTTTTTT
15	TRBJ2-7	NA	TRBV4-1	NA	CASSQEGNGIYEQYF	TGCGCCAGCAGCCAAGAGGGCAACGGAATCTACGAGCAGTACTTC
15	TRBJ1-1	few	TRBV12-3/TRBV12-4	NA	CASSPRWGTNTEAFF	TGTGCCAGCAGTCCCCGTTGGGGGACGAACACTGAAGCTTTCTTT
14	TRBJ1-6	NA	TRBV10-1	NA	CASRDWLDNSPLHF	TGCGCCAGCAGAGATTGGCTAGATAATTCACCCCTCCACTTT
12	TRBJ2-7	many	TRBV20-1	NA	CSAGSSSYEQYF	TGCAGTGCTGGCTCAAGCTCCTACGAGCAGTACTTC
12	TRBJ1-5	many	TRBV6-6	NA	CASSSRAQPQHF	TGTGCCAGCAGTTCGAGGGCTCAGCCCCAGCATTTT
14	TRBJ2-5	many	TRBV9	NA	CASSSGGPMETQYF	TGTGCCAGCAGCTCCGGGGGGCCAATGGAGACCCAGTACTTC
15	TRBJ2-5	NA	TRBV7-9	NA	CASSLGVSRGETQYF	TGTGCCAGCAGTTTGGGTGTTTCCCGGGGAGAGACCCAGTACTTC
13	TRBJ1-5	NA	TRBV3-2	NA	CASSRQINQPQHF	TGTGCCAGCAGCCGGCAGATTAATCAGCCCCAGCATTTT